The 2 T cell receptor beta chains below were found in one sample sequenced in a study of OX40 agonist ivuxolimab in advanced cancers. This table comes from immunoSEQ multiplex PCR, and its TCRdb copy is limited to in-frame clones, with some not included. This sample has around 33,000 clones, with roughly 89% found just once. The input for sequencing was CD4+ or CD8+ T cells sorted from blood, taken in a trial of the OX40 agonist ivuxolimab. The source of these receptors is an adult with an advanced solid tumor such as melanoma, head and neck, liver or kidney cancer.

The chain links TRBV5-1 to TRBJ2-2; D might be TRBD1 (5 bases). V dropped 2 bases and J dropped 3 bases, with 11 bases sitting between them. The CDR3 length is 15 residues. Looked up from germline, CDR1 is SGHRS and CDR2 is YFSETQ. In DNA form, the CDR3 reads TGCGCCAGCAGCTTCCCTCAGACAGACACCGGGGAGCTGTTTTTT. Its protein is CASSFPQTDTGELFF.

This clone was seen a single time. The rearrangement joins TRBV9 to TRBJ2-7; 8 positions match TRBD2. In germline, CDR1 is SGDLS, CDR2 YYNGEE. V lost 0 bases to trimming and J lost 0 bases; unmatched junction nucleotides: 2. CDR3 length equals 15 residues. CDR3 nucleotide sequence: TGTGCCAGCAGCGTAGCCGGGACTAGCTCCTACGAGCAGTACTTC. Protein: CASSVAGTSSYEQYF.